A selection of T cell receptor beta chains follows, all from one sample in a study of identical twins. TCRdb re-analysed the 5' RACE reads in MiXCR, keeping a single row per CDR3 protein. The sample lists a few hundred thousand distinct CDR3 sequences, approximately 18% seen once, with 12% in the top ten. The sample was naive T cells sorted from blood. The receptors derive from a man aged 50-59 years in good health. The CDR3 runs from the conserved cysteine through the conserved F or W. D genes are given only for firm matches. Size values are once, few and many counts, or a class for expanded clones, and some rows have none.

>TRBJ2-1|-|TRBV6-5|many
CASSSAVVVYNEQFF
TGTGCCAGCAGTTCCGCGGTGGTTGTGTACAATGAGCAGTTCTTC
>TRBJ2-7|TRBD2|TRBV4-3|-
CASSQSSGGRTYEQYF
TGCGCCAGCAGCCAATCAAGCGGGGGGCGCACCTACGAGCAGTACTTC
>TRBJ1-2|-|TRBV10-3|many
CAISESDRAHGYTF
TGTGCCATCAGTGAGTCAGACAGAGCGCATGGCTACACCTTC
>TRBJ2-3|-|TRBV11-2|-
CASSWGLTDTQYF
TGTGCCAGCAGTTGGGGGCTCACAGATACGCAGTATTTT
>TRBJ2-5|TRBD1|TRBV12-3/TRBV12-4|many
CASSLIRTGGRETQYF
TGTGCCAGCAGTTTAATTCGGACAGGGGGCCGGGAGACCCAGTACTTC
>TRBJ2-2|TRBD2|TRBV6-2/TRBV6-3|many
CASSYRGAGGLDGELFF
TGTGCCAGCAGTTACAGAGGAGCGGGAGGACTGGACGGGGAGCTGTTTTTT
>TRBJ1-2|TRBD1|TRBV5-1|many
CASSLETGGGGYTF
TGCGCCAGCAGCTTGGAGACAGGGGGAGGAGGCTACACCTTC
>TRBJ2-5|-|TRBV18|-
CASSPPVGIQETQYF
TGTGCCAGCTCACCACCGGTAGGGATCCAAGAGACCCAGTACTTC
>TRBJ2-7|TRBD1|TRBV20-1|many
CSVPGQGSYEQYF
TGCAGTGTTCCGGGACAGGGCTCCTACGAGCAGTACTTC
>TRBJ2-5|TRBD2|TRBV7-2|few
CASSLVGGGAQYF
TGTGCCAGCAGCTTAGTTGGTGGGGGGGCCCAGTACTTC
>TRBJ1-1|-|TRBV2|few
CASNLWERTEAFF
TGTGCCAGCAATTTATGGGAAAGGACTGAAGCTTTCTTT
>TRBJ1-2|-|TRBV7-8|many
CASSTRQPNYGYTF
TGTGCCAGCAGCACTAGACAGCCTAACTATGGCTACACCTTC
>TRBJ2-6|-|TRBV5-1|many
CASSLDPGANVLTF
TGCGCCAGCAGCCTGGATCCCGGGGCCAACGTCCTGACTTTC
>TRBJ1-5|-|TRBV6-2/TRBV6-3|once
CASSYSTSQDSFNQPQHF
TGTGCCAGCAGTTACTCGACTTCCCAGGACAGCTTCAATCAGCCCCAGCATTTT
>TRBJ2-7|TRBD2|TRBV10-3|few
CAILAGASGEQYF
TGTGCCATTTTAGCGGGAGCTAGCGGCGAGCAGTACTTC
>TRBJ2-7|TRBD1|TRBV5-1|few
CASSQTRTGEGEQYF
TGCGCCAGCAGCCAAACCCGGACAGGGGAGGGCGAGCAGTACTTC
>TRBJ1-1|-|TRBV18|many
CASSPRGIASTEAFF
TGTGCCAGCTCACCGAGGGGGATAGCAAGCACTGAAGCTTTCTTT
>TRBJ2-5|TRBD2|TRBV12-3/TRBV12-4|few
CASSFGGGYQETQYF
TGTGCCAGCAGTTTCGGCGGGGGGTACCAAGAGACCCAGTACTTC
>TRBJ2-1|TRBD2|TRBV19|many
CASSKESRGRAYNEQFF
TGTGCCAGTAGTAAGGAGTCTCGCGGGAGGGCCTACAATGAGCAGTTCTTC
>TRBJ2-7|TRBD1|TRBV7-8|many
CASSVDRGNYEQYF
TGTGCCAGCAGCGTTGACAGGGGGAACTACGAGCAGTACTTC
>TRBJ2-7|-|TRBV3-1|-
CATSSRSKYEQYF
TGTGCCACCTCGAGCAGGTCCAAGTACGAGCAGTACTTC
>TRBJ2-1|TRBD1|TRBV5-6|many
CASSFFNAGQGASVGVNEQFF
TGTGCCAGCAGCTTTTTTAACGCGGGACAGGGGGCATCAGTTGGTGTCAATGAGCAGTTCTTC
>TRBJ1-6|TRBD1|TRBV18|many
CASSPYTGASYNSPLHF
TGTGCCAGCTCACCCTACACAGGGGCCTCTTATAATTCACCCCTCCACTTT
>TRBJ2-7|TRBD1|TRBV4-2|many
CASSPRDRNYEQYF
TGTGCCAGCAGCCCAAGGGACAGAAACTACGAGCAGTACTTC
>TRBJ2-1|TRBD2|TRBV7-9|few
CASSYTSGSDEQFF
TGTGCCAGCAGCTATACTAGCGGGAGCGATGAGCAGTTCTTC
>TRBJ1-5|-|TRBV6-2/TRBV6-3|-
CASTQRQTNSNQPQHF
TGTGCCAGCACCCAACGACAGACCAATAGCAATCAGCCCCAGCATTTT
>TRBJ1-4|-|TRBV7-2|-
CASSLTGRIINEKLFF
TGTGCCAGCAGCCTAACGGGACGGATTATTAATGAAAAACTGTTTTTT
>TRBJ2-1|-|TRBV9|-
CASSVVGGGYNEQFF
TGTGCCAGCAGCGTAGTAGGGGGAGGCTACAATGAGCAGTTCTTC
>TRBJ1-5|-|TRBV28|-
CASRLPTGSNQPQPF
TGTGCCAGCAGGTTACCGACAGGATCCAATCAGCCCCAGCCTTTT
>TRBJ2-1|-|TRBV18|-
CASRDLSDGLRNEQFF
TGTGCCAGCAGAGACTTATCGGACGGCTTAAGGAATGAGCAGTTCTTC
>TRBJ1-5|-|TRBV6-1|-
CASSPRTAYKQPQHF
TGTGCCAGCAGTCCCCGGACAGCATACAAGCAGCCCCAGCATTTT
>TRBJ2-7|-|TRBV11-2|-
CASRDPGRDHEQYF
TGTGCCAGCAGGGATCCCGGACGGGACCACGAGCAGTACTTC
>TRBJ2-1|-|TRBV12-3/TRBV12-4|many
CASYSTHNEQFF
TGTGCCAGTTACAGCACCCACAATGAGCAGTTCTTC
>TRBJ2-3|-|TRBV29-1|many
CSVETGGRTDTQYF
TGCAGCGTTGAAACGGGGGGCCGCACAGATACGCAGTATTTT
>TRBJ2-3|-|TRBV12-3/TRBV12-4|many
CASIEDSSTDTQYF
TGTGCCAGCATCGAGGACAGTAGCACAGATACGCAGTATTTT
>TRBJ1-5|-|TRBV7-9|-
CASSLGLQTYEPQHF
TGTGCCAGCAGCTTAGGATTACAGACGTATGAGCCCCAGCATTTT
>TRBJ2-3|TRBD1|TRBV7-9|-
CASSLVGTGITDTQYF
TGTGCCAGCAGCTTGGTGGGGACAGGGATAACAGATACGCAGTATTTT
>TRBJ1-4|-|TRBV7-9|few
CASSLSQGSTNEKLFF
TGTGCCAGCAGCTTAAGCCAGGGTTCAACTAATGAAAAACTGTTTTTT
>TRBJ2-3|-|TRBV4-3|-
CASSQGRSPSTDTQYF
TGCGCCAGCAGCCAAGGGCGGAGCCCTAGCACAGATACGCAGTATTTT
>TRBJ1-2|TRBD1|TRBV9|many
CASSVGTGEYGGYTF
TGTGCCAGCAGCGTAGGGACAGGGGAATACGGTGGCTACACCTTC
>TRBJ2-1|TRBD1|TRBV3-1|-
CASSQGQISYNEQFF
TGTGCCAGCAGCCAGGGACAGATCTCCTACAATGAGCAGTTCTTC